Below, one T cell receptor (beta chain) is given with its context. The V end lost 5 bases, the J end lost 6 bases, and 11 bases lay between the germline ends. CDR3 size: 12 residues. CDR1 is SEHNR, CDR2 FQNEAQ, per germline (reference sequence). The sample originates from a study of T cell repertoires in cytomegalovirus infection. TCRdb used MiXCR to reprocess the reads, holding one entry per CDR3 protein. The data hold 70,000 to 75,000 distinct CDR3 sequences, with under 5% observed a single time. Source material: PBMCs. The V call is TRBV7-9, the J call TRBJ2-7; D gene ambiguous. This receptor was obtained from a human donor in good health (CMV status not recorded). Some clones in this sample may be carry-over from other donors' samples. CDR3 in amino acids: CASSPYGREQYF. The DNA for the CDR3 is TGTGCCAGCAGCCCTTATGGGCGCGAGCAGTACTTC.